Sequencing of this T cell receptor (beta chain) was carried out in a study of Ad26.COV2.S vaccination and SARS-CoV-2 variants. Study-level information: Ad26.COV2.S arm of COV1001 included the donor.

The protocol was immunoSEQ multiplex PCR, while the TCRdb copy is restricted to in-frame clones and leaves out a portion. This table has about 420,000 clones, around 89% appearing once. The V and J ends lost 0 bases and 5 bases respectively, with 1 base between them. Germline CDR1 reads SGHAT; CDR2 reads FQNNGV. The CDR3 covers 11 residues. Treatment described: roughly 20 received Ad26.COV2.S at low or high dose, single or two shots; about 5 received placebo; per-sample allocation not given. Following the first vaccine or placebo injection, samples were taken on day 63. Points on this clone: This sample also contains other DNA sequences that code for the same CDR3.

The chain employs TRBV11-2 and TRBJ2-5; no firm D call. The receptor comes from a person between 18 and 60 years old who received the Ad26.COV2.S COVID-19 vaccine or a placebo. The sample here was peripheral blood, taken in a trial of Ad26.COV2.S vaccine versus placebo. In DNA form, the CDR3 reads TGTGCCAGCAGCTTAGAGGAGACCCAGTACTTC. It specifies CASSLEETQYF.